This record concerns one T cell receptor (beta chain) sequence. Using immunoSEQ multiplex PCR, the repertoire was profiled, and TCRdb retains in-frame clones only, with some absent. The sample contains about 110,000 clones, around nine tenths of which appear only once. This sample is part of a study of OX40 agonist ivuxolimab in advanced cancers. This CDR3 has 12 residues. V lost 2 bases, J lost 8 bases, and 9 bases lay in between. Germline V gives CDR1 GTSNPN, CDR2 SVGIG (reference sequence). The chain is built from TRBV30 and TRBJ1-4, with D hard to call. Material: CD4+ or CD8+ T cells sorted from blood, obtained in a trial of the OX40 agonist ivuxolimab. The receptor's source is an adult with an advanced solid tumor such as melanoma, head and neck, liver or kidney cancer. The CDR3 loop reads CAWSRQGEKLFF. The DNA for the CDR3 is TGTGCCTGGAGTCGGCAAGGCGAAAAACTGTTTTTT.